This T cell receptor beta chain originates from a study of T cell responses to AZD1222 COVID-19 vaccine. Study-level points and caveats: Repertoires were sampled only after the peak T cell response.

Germline loops: CDR1 MNHEY, CDR2 SVGAGI. V lost 5 bases to trimming and J lost 4 bases, with 11 bases between them. The length of the CDR3 is 13 residues. Notes on this clone: What it binds is not known.

Here immunoSEQ multiplex PCR was the method, and the copy in TCRdb shows in-frame clones only, minus some. Of 150,000 to 200,000 clones in the sample, just over 90% were seen once. This chain connects TRBV6-5 to TRBJ1-2, with a possible D match to TRBD1 (5 bases). The input for sequencing was peripheral blood, taken on day 0 of AZD1222 vaccination. This sequence originates from an adult in good health. The CDR3 protein is CASSIIGGYGYTF. CDR3 coding DNA: TGTGCCAGCAGTATAATTGGGGGCTATGGCTACACCTTC.